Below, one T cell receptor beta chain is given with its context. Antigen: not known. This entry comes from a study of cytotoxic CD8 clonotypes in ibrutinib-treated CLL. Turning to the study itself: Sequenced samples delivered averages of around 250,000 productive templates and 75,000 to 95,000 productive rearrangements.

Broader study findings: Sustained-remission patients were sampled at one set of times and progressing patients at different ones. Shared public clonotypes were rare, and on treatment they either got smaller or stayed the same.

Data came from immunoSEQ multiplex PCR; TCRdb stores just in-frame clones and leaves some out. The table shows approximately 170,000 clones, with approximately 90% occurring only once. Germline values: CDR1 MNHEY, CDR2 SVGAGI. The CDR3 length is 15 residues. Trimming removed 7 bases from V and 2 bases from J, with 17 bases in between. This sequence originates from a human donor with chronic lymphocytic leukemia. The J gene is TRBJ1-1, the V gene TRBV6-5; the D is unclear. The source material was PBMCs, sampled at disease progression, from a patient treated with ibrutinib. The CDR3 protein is CASTQSRIRNTEAFF. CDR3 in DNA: TGTGCCAGCACTCAAAGCAGGATTAGAAACACTGAAGCTTTCTTT.